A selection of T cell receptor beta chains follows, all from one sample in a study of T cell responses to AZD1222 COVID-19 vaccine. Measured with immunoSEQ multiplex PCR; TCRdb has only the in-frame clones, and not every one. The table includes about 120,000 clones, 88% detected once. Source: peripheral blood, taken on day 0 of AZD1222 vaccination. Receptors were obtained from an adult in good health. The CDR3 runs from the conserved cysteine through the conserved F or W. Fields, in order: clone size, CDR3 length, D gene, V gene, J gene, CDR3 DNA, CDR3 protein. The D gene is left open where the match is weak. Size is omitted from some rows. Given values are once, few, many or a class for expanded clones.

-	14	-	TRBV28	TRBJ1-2	TGTGCCAGTTCATCAGGTCCTTCTAACTATGGCTACACCTTC	CASSSGPSNYGYTF
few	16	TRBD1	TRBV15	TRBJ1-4	TGTGCCACCAGCAGATGGGACAGGGTTGGTAATGAAAAACTGTTTTTT	CATSRWDRVGNEKLFF
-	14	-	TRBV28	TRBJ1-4	TGTGCCAGTGTTGGCGCGAATAGTAATGAAAAACTGTTTTTT	CASVGANSNEKLFF
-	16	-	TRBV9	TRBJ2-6	TGTGCCAGCAGCGTAGGGGTAGGGGTCGGGGCCAACGTCCTGACTTTC	CASSVGVGVGANVLTF
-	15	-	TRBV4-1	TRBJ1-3	TGCGCCAGCAGCCAAACTGGACTCTCTGGAAACACCATATATTTT	CASSQTGLSGNTIYF
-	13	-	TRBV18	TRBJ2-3	TGTGCCAGCTCACTTATCGGGCTAGATACGCAGTATTTT	CASSLIGLDTQYF
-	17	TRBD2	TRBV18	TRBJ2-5	TGTGCCAGCTCATCTGGGACTAGCGGGAGTAGGCAAGAGACCCAGTACTTC	CASSSGTSGSRQETQYF
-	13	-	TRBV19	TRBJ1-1	TGTGCCAGTAGTATAAGGGTGGTGGCTGAAGCTTTCTTT	CASSIRVVAEAFF
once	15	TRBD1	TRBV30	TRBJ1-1	TGTGCCTGGAGTGACATCGGGACAGGGGCTATACAAGCTTTCTTT	CAWSDIGTGAIQAFF
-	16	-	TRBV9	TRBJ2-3	TGTGCCAGCAGCGTAGGCAGCGAGATTAGCACAGATACGCAGTATTTT	CASSVGSEISTDTQYF
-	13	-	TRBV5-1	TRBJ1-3	TGCGCCAGCAGCTTGGGATCTGGAAACACCATATATTTT	CASSLGSGNTIYF
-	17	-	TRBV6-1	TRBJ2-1	TGTGCCAGCAGTGAATTTCACGAGGGACTTTCCTACAATGAGCAGTTCTTC	CASSEFHEGLSYNEQFF
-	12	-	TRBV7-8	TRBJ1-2	TGTGCCAGCAGCTCGACCCCGGGATCACACACCTTC	CASSSTPGSHTF
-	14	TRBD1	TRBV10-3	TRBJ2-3	TGTGCCATCAGTCCGGGACAGGGACGAGATACGCAGTATTTT	CAISPGQGRDTQYF
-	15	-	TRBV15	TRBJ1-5	TGTGCCACCAGCAGAGATCTACACGGGACCGCGCCCCAGCATTTT	CATSRDLHGTAPQHF
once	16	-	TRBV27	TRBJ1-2	TGTGCCAGCAGTTACTCGGGGGCGCAGACAATCGGTGGCTACACCTTC	CASSYSGAQTIGGYTF
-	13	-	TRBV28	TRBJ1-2	TGTGCCACCCCGGGCCGTGCTAACTATGGCTACACCTTC	CATPGRANYGYTF
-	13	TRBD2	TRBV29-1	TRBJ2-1	TGCAGCGTTGAGTGGGGGGGTTACAATGAGCAGTTCTTC	CSVEWGGYNEQFF
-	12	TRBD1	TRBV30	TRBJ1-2	TGTGCCTCCTCGACAGGGGCCTATGGCTACACCTTC	CASSTGAYGYTF
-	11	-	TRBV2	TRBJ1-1	TGTGCCAGCTCGGTGAACACTGAAGCTTTCTTT	CASSVNTEAFF
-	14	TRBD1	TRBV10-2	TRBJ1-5	TGCGCCAGCACCGACAGGGGGTTGAGTCAGCCCCAGCATTTT	CASTDRGLSQPQHF
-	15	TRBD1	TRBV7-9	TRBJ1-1	TGTGCCAGCAGATTAGAGACAGGGAAGGGTACTGAAGCTTTCTTT	CASRLETGKGTEAFF
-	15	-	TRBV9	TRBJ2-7	TGTGCCAGCAGCCGTCTGGACTCGGTTCAGTACGAGCAGTACTTC	CASSRLDSVQYEQYF
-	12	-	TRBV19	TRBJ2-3	TGTGCCAGTAGAGGGGCCGCAGATACGCAGTATTTT	CASRGAADTQYF
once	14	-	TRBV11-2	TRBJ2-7	TGTGCCAGCAGCTTAGCGGGTAGCGGTTACGAGCAGTACTTC	CASSLAGSGYEQYF
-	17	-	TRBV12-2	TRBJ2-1	TGTGCAAGTCGCTTAGCGCGAGACGGGAGCTCCTACAATGAGCAGTTCTTC	CASRLARDGSSYNEQFF
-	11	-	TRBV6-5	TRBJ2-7	TGTGCCAGCAGTTACAGGTACGAGCAGTACTTC	CASSYRYEQYF
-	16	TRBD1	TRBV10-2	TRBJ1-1	TGCGCCAGCAGTCATACCGGGACAGGGGCGAACACTGAAGCTTTCTTT	CASSHTGTGANTEAFF
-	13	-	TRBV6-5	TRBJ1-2	TGTGCCAGCAGACCTGACAGCAGCTATGGCTACACCTTC	CASRPDSSYGYTF
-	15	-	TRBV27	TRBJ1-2	TGTGCCAGCAGTTCGACGGTCGACCCGCCCCATGGCTACACCTTC	CASSSTVDPPHGYTF
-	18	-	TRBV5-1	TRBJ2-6	TGCGCCAGCACCCCATTTTGGGCTGGCCCCTCTGGGGCCAACGTCCTGACTTTC	CASTPFWAGPSGANVLTF
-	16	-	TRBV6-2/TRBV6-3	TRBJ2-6	TGTGCCAGCAGTTACTCTGTCCTCTCTGGGGCCAACGTCCTGACTTTC	CASSYSVLSGANVLTF
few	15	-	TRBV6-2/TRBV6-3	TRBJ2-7	TGTGCCAGCAGTTACAGGATCGGGTTTCCCTACGAGCAGTACTTC	CASSYRIGFPYEQYF
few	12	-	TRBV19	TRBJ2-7	TGTGCCAGTAGTATAGGGGGTCGGGAGCAGTACTTC	CASSIGGREQYF
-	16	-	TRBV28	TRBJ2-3	TGTGCCAGCAGTACCCCGGGGAGGGGGAGCACAGATACGCAGTATTTT	CASSTPGRGSTDTQYF
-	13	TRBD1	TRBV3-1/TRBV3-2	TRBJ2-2	TGTGCCAGCAGCCTCCAGGGGGCCGGGGAGCTGTTTTTT	CASSLQGAGELFF
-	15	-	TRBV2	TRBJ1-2	TGTGCCAGCAGTGAAGCGGGGGGAAATTCCTATGGCTACACCTTC	CASSEAGGNSYGYTF
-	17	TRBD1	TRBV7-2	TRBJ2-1	TGTGCCAGCAGCCCACGGACAGGGGGCACCCTGTTGGGTGAGCAGTTCTTC	CASSPRTGGTLLGEQFF
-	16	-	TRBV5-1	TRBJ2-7	TGCGCCAGCAGCTTGGGGTCTGGGGCGCTGGGTGGCGAGCAGTACTTC	CASSLGSGALGGEQYF
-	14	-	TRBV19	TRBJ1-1	TGTGCCAGTAGTATAGAGGGGCAGAACACTGAAGCTTTCTTT	CASSIEGQNTEAFF